Below, 28 T cell receptor beta chains from the same sample are listed, as sequenced in a study of Graves' ophthalmopathy and Graves' hyperthyroidism (dated by TCRdb to 2016 to 2019). Sequencing instrument: Illumina HiSeq 2000. TCR beta CDR3 regions were amplified from RNA transcripts for repertoire sequencing. A first-round RT-PCR used HTBI primers with the Qiagen OneStep RT-PCR kit, followed by a second-round multiplex PCR, size selection and purification. TCRdb redid the processing of the public reads, applying fastp at Q25 and MiXCR, and retained in-frame beta chains. One record per CDR3 amino acid sequence lists the most common genes and DNA. This sample lists around 1.1 million distinct CDR3 sequences; approximately 35% were detected once. 8.5% to 14% of the sample is taken by the ten largest. The sample was peripheral blood or thyroid tissue (not recorded which). All receptors derive from an adult man with Graves' hyperthyroidism.

This clonotype was recorded at least ten times. CDR3 region: CASSEWGDKAGRYEQYF. The CDR3 nucleotides read TGTGCCAGCAGTGAATGGGGGGATAAGGCAGGTCGCTACGAGCAGTACTTC. The chain employs TRBV25-1 and TRBJ2-7; TRBD2 might be the D (6 bases). Germline values: CDR1 MGHDK, CDR2 SYGVNS. Deletions cut 1 base from V and 3 bases from J, with 19 bases between. CDR3 length: 17 amino acids.

This clonotype occurred many times. This rearrangement joins TRBV2 to TRBJ2-5, with 7 bases matching TRBD2. The germline V gene encodes CDR1 SNHLY and CDR2 FYNNEI. The trim removed 8 bases at V and 2 bases at J, leaving 5 bases unmatched. The CDR3 is made up of 13 amino acids. As DNA, the CDR3 is TGTGCCAGCCGCGGGGGTCAACAAGAGACCCAGTACTTC. It translates to CASRGGQQETQYF.

V is TRBV29-1 and J is TRBJ2-6; TRBD1 matches at 8 bases. Germline lookup yields CDR1 SQVTM and CDR2 ANQGSEA. The junction had 5 bases not matched to a gene; V was cut back by 7 bases and J by 0 bases. The CDR3 covers 15 residues. Here the CDR3 reads CSADRVGSGANVLTF. DNA of the CDR3: TGCAGCGCGGACAGGGTGGGCTCTGGGGCCAACGTCCTGACTTTC. The full variable domain, rest sourced from reference TRBV29-1 and TRBJ2-6, is SAVISQKPSRDICQRGTSLTIQCQVDSQVTMMFWYRQQPGQSLTLIATANQGSEATYESGFVIDKFPISRPNLTFSTLTVSNMSPEDSSIYLCSADRVGSGANVLTFGAGSRLTVL.

CDR3 nucleotide sequence: TGTGCCAGCAGCCCAAAATCGGGACTAGCGGGAGGGCGCGAGCAGTACTTC. This sequence encodes CASSPKSGLAGGREQYF. The rearrangement links TRBV11-2 to TRBJ2-7, with 16 bases matching TRBD2. Germline V CDR1 and CDR2: SGHAT, FQNNGV. The CDR3 loop spans 17 amino acids. Germline trimming cut 5 bases from V and 6 bases from J; bases unmatched to any gene: 10.

To note about this clonotype: Germline is not matched at one junction end, which may reflect a read error. This chain connects TRBV19 to TRBJ1-2, with D uncertain. CDR1 LNHDA and CDR2 SQIVND come from the germline V gene (reference sequence). CDR3 length: 14 amino acids. CDR3 in DNA: TGTGCCAGTAGTATTAAATCAGGCGACTATGGCTACGCCTTC. The encoded protein is CASSIKSGDYGYAF.

The chain joins TRBV10-3 to TRBJ2-5; D may be TRBD2 (5 bases). The germline V gene has CDR1 ENHRY and CDR2 SYGVKD. This CDR3 has 12 amino acids. Trimming pared 6 bases from V and 7 bases from J, leaving 12 bases between. The CDR3 sequence: CAISLDRGTQYF. CDR3 bases: TGTGCCATCAGCCTAGACCGGGGGACCCAGTACTTC.

This clonotype turned up a few times. The V and J genes are TRBV7-9 and TRBJ1-3, with TRBD1 matching over 7 bases. V gave up 5 bases and J gave up 1 base; unmatched junction bases: 8. The CDR3 has 16 amino acids. Germline CDR1 reads SEHNR; CDR2 reads FQNEAQ (reference sequence). This CDR3 is CASSVADRVSGNTIYF. In DNA, the CDR3 is TGTGCCAGCAGCGTCGCCGACAGGGTATCTGGAAACACCATATATTTT. Full variable domain (missing parts from reference TRBV7-9 and TRBJ1-3): DTGVSQNPRHKITKRGQNVTFRCDPISEHNRLYWYRQTLGQGPEFLTYFQNEAQLEKSRLLSDRFSAERPKGSFSTLEIQRTEQGDSAMYLCASSVADRVSGNTIYFGEGSWLTVV.

This clonotype was seen at least ten times. This chain uses TRBV7-9 with TRBJ1-6, with D unclear. Germline CDR1 is SEHNR and CDR2 is FQNEAQ (reference sequence). V lost 4 bases and J 5 bases, leaving 3 bases between the germline ends. The CDR3 extends over 12 amino acids. CDR3 DNA: TGTGCCAGCAGCTCAAATAATTCACCCCTCCACTTT. This sequence encodes CASSSNNSPLHF.

This clonotype was seen at least ten times. V is TRBV5-1 and J is TRBJ2-7; 7 bases line up with TRBD1. Trimming at V came to 2 bases and at J to 5 bases, leaving 1 base not matched to a gene. This CDR3 has 12 residues. CDR1 and CDR2 from the germline V gene are SGHRS and YFSETQ. DNA for the CDR3: TGCGCCAGCAGCTTACAGGGGAACGAGCAGTACTTC. Protein: CASSLQGNEQYF.

This clonotype occurred many times. The genes are TRBV7-2 and TRBJ2-7; D remains ambiguous. Trimming left V 5 bases short and J 3 bases short, with 11 bases between. The germline V gene has CDR1 SGHTA and CDR2 FQGNSA. The length of the CDR3 is 13 residues. Here the CDR3 reads CASSPELYYEQYF. CDR3 DNA sequence: TGTGCCAGCAGCCCAGAACTTTACTACGAGCAGTACTTC.

This clonotype has at least ten counts. The chain employs TRBV5-4 and TRBJ2-5, with D perhaps being TRBD1 or TRBD2 (5 bases each). V was pared by 4 bases and J by 5 bases, with 21 bases between. Germline CDR1 is SGHNT and CDR2 is YYREEE (reference sequence). The CDR3 sequence is 16 residues long. This chain's CDR3 is CASSAGDLGVTETQYF. Written as DNA, the CDR3 is TGTGCCAGCAGCGCAGGAGACTTGGGGGTGACGGAGACCCAGTACTTC.

This clonotype was counted between two and nine times. The V call is TRBV2, the J call TRBJ2-7; D remains ambiguous. Germline V lookup: CDR1 SNHLY, CDR2 FYNNEI. The ends were cut back, 5 bases at V and 7 bases at J, with 18 bases in the middle. The CDR3 is 14 amino acids. CDR3 coding DNA: TGTGCCAGCAGTATAGGGTCTCGATTGGGTGAGCAGTACTTC. Translated: CASSIGSRLGEQYF. Filled out from reference TRBV2 and TRBJ2-7, the complete variable domain reads EPEVTQTPSHQVTQMGQEVILRCVPISNHLYFYWYRQILGQKVEFLVSFYNNEISEKSEIFDDQFSVERPDGSNFTLKIRSTKLEDSAMYFCASSIGSRLGEQYFGPGTRLTVT.

Worth noting for this clonotype: Since a much larger clone is just one base distant, this may be a read error. The genes are TRBV10-3 and TRBJ1-5, with a weak D call TRBD1 (6 bases). Germline V gene data show CDR1 as ENHRY and CDR2 as SYGVKD. V lost 10 bases and J lost 1, with 17 bases in between. This CDR3 has 15 residues. For the CDR3, the DNA is TGTGCCAGCGGTGACTTAGGGGGGAGCAATCAGCCCCAGCATTTT. Protein: CASGDLGGSNQPQHF.

This clonotype appeared many times. The chain employs TRBV7-6 and TRBJ2-5; 12 bases are shared with TRBD2. The J segment lost 4 bases and the V segment lost 0 bases, leaving 3 bases of the junction unmatched. This CDR3 has 16 amino acids. Germline CDR1 reads SGHVS; CDR2 reads FNYEAQ. CDR3 loop: CASSLALAGGSETQYF. The CDR3 DNA reads as TGTGCCAGCAGCTTAGCACTAGCGGGAGGATCAGAGACCCAGTACTTC.

In its sample, this clonotype was seen a few times. The CDR3 DNA sequence: TGTGCCAGCAGTTGGGTCGGCGGGGAGCTGTTTTTT. Translation gives CASSWVGGELFF. The rearrangement uses TRBV6-2 or TRBV6-3 and TRBJ2-2; D is unclear. The CDR3 sequence is 12 residues long. Trimming cost V 4 bases and J 7 bases, with 7 bases left between them. CDR1 is MNHEY, CDR2 SVGEGT, per germline.

The chain uses TRBV6-5 and TRBJ2-5; D unresolved. Judging by the DNA end, TRBJ2-1 fits better; the J call may be wrong. CDR1 is MNHEY, CDR2 SVGAGI, per germline. The CDR3 sequence is 11 residues long. The CDR3 here is CASSSQETQFF. CDR3 coding DNA: TGTGCCAGCAGTTCTCAGGAGACCCAGTTCTTC.

This clonotype was recorded only once. Possible read error: a much larger clone is one base away. This rearrangement joins TRBV7-6 to TRBJ2-2, with 12 nucleotides matching TRBD2. Per the germline V gene, CDR1 is SGHVS and CDR2 is FNYEAQ. This CDR3 comprises 17 residues. The CDR3 DNA reads TGTGCCAGCAGCCGTGGGACTAGCGGGCGCTACACCGGGGAGCTGCTTTTT. Protein product: CASSRGTSGRYTGELLF.

The chain joins TRBV30 to TRBJ2-5; D gene uncertain. The ends were cut back, 4 bases at V and 5 bases at J, with 14 bases in the middle. CDR3 size: 13 residues. CDR1 is GTSNPN, CDR2 SVGIG, per germline (reference sequence). The CDR3 is CAWIPEVPETQYF. The CDR3, as DNA: TGTGCCTGGATCCCCGAGGTACCCGAGACCCAGTACTTC.

V usage is TRBV15 and J usage is TRBJ2-6; D may be TRBD1 (7 bases). Trimming removed 8 bases from V and 5 bases from J, with 10 bases in between. In germline, CDR1 is LNHNV, CDR2 YYDKDF (reference sequence). This CDR3 has 13 amino acids. The CDR3 coding sequence is TGTGCCACCCAGGGGGGAAGGGCCAACGTCCTGACTTTC. Protein: CATQGGRANVLTF.

At least ten counts were recorded for this clonotype. Relative to the germline gene, one junction end is altered; a read error may explain this. The chain links TRBV24-1 to TRBJ2-7; 8 positions agree with TRBD1. Germline V gene lookup returns CDR1 KGHDR and CDR2 SFDVKD. The CDR3 is made up of 14 amino acids. This CDR3 reads CATSGTGHYYEQYF. The CDR3 coding sequence is TGTGCCACGAGTGGGACAGGACACTACTACGAGCAGTACTTC.

This clonotype was seen ten or more times. The gene calls are TRBV7-8 and TRBJ2-7; D is unresolved. This CDR3 region has 13 residues. Germline CDR1 SGHVS, CDR2 FQNEAQ. Trimming removed 5 bases from V and 2 bases from J, with 10 bases in between. CDR3 sequence (DNA): TGTGCCAGCAGCCCTAACAAGGCCTACGAGCAGTACTTC. Translation gives CASSPNKAYEQYF.

CDR3 bases: TGCAGTGCCATAACAGGGTTATACGAGCAGTACTTC. Encoded protein: CSAITGLYEQYF. The chain couples TRBV20-1 to TRBJ2-7, with D maybe TRBD1 (6 bases). Per the germline V gene, CDR1 is DFQATT and CDR2 is SNEGSKA (reference sequence). This CDR3 is 12 amino acids long. The ends were cut back, 6 bases at V and 4 bases at J, with 13 bases in the middle.

Comments on this clonotype: This may arise from a read error, as a much more abundant clone is one base away. This sequence joins TRBV10-2 and TRBJ2-5, with 15 bases fitting TRBD2. This CDR3 contains 17 residues. V gave up 9 bases and J gave up 4 bases; unmatched junction bases: 12. Per the germline V gene, CDR1 is WSHSY and CDR2 is SAAADI. Here the CDR3 reads CARRDPGLAGGGETQYF. CDR3 DNA: TGCGCCAGAAGGGACCCAGGACTAGCGGGAGGGGGAGAGACCCAGTACTTC.

Notes on this clonotype: Being one base from a much bigger clone, this may be a read error. The chain couples TRBV6-6 to TRBJ1-1; no definite D call. Germline V gene lookup returns CDR1 MNHNY and CDR2 SVGAGI (reference sequence). CDR3 size: 12 residues. In nucleotides, the CDR3 is TGTGCCGGCAGCCCACAGACCACTGAAGCTTTCTTT. The encoded protein is CAGSPQTTEAFF.

About this clonotype: The CDR3 does not close with the conserved phenylalanine or tryptophan, likely indicating a read error. The genes are TRBV6-5 and TRBJ1-5; 8 positions agree with TRBD1. CDR3 length equals 16 residues. Per germline, CDR1 MNHEY and CDR2 SVGAGI. J was trimmed by 0 bases and V by 5 bases; bases with no gene match: 6. CDR3 residues: CASSRTGIYSNQPQHL. The CDR3 nucleotides read TGTGCCAGCAGTAGGACAGGGATCTATAGCAATCAGCCCCAGCATCTT.

This chain uses TRBV29-1 with TRBJ2-2; 11 bases are a match to TRBD2. The CDR3 consists of 16 residues. CDR1 SQVTM and CDR2 ANQGSEA come from the germline V gene. V shed 6 bases, J shed 5 bases, and the junction held 11 bases outside the gene matches. CDR3 protein: CSVLLSGRAMTGELFF. CDR3 bases: TGCAGCGTCCTACTTAGCGGGAGGGCCATGACCGGGGAGCTGTTTTTT.

Points on this clonotype: A much larger clone sits a single nucleotide away, making a read error possible. J is TRBJ1-1 and V is TRBV20-1; D gene ambiguous. The CDR3 covers 15 residues. Germline V CDR1 and CDR2: DFQATT, SNEGSKA (reference sequence). The CDR3 reads CSARDFYGRNTGAFF. DNA for the CDR3: TGCAGTGCTAGAGATTTTTACGGAAGGAACACTGGAGCTTTCTTT.

This clonotype occurred many times. The chain joins TRBV11-2 to TRBJ2-5; no definite D call. The V and J ends lost 2 bases and 2 bases respectively, with 18 bases between them. Germline V gene sequence: CDR1 SGHAT, CDR2 FQNNGV. This CDR3 spans 17 amino acids. The CDR3 loop is CASSLRHVRTLQETQYF. The CDR3 nucleotides are TGTGCCAGCAGCTTACGGCATGTCAGGACGCTACAAGAGACCCAGTACTTC.